This TCR beta chain came from a study of vaccination and CD4 T cells after COVID-19. Background on the study: Each control was exposed to a CEFX pool, an HIV-1 Nef pool, or no peptide at all.

The CDR3 totals 15 residues. Germline CDR1 LGHNT, CDR2 FRNRAP. Trimming took 6 bases from V and 5 from J; bases not matched to a gene: 10. Details on this clonotype: What it recognizes is unknown.

The treatment is: approximately 9-day PBMC culture with coronavirus spike peptide pools or control peptides (ViraFEST assay). Sequenced with the Oncomine TCR Beta short-read assay was DNA taken from cultured CD4+ T cells. In TCRdb, the PCR reads were re-called with MiXCR into one record per CDR3 protein. The sample lists 20,000 to 25,000 distinct CDR3 sequences; around 45% were seen once. The sequenced sample consisted of CD4+ T cells from blood, cultured in vitro. This TCR derives from a human donor who had recovered from COVID-19. The chain combines TRBV12-5 with TRBJ2-7; 10 bases match TRBD2. The CDR3 DNA reads as TGTGCTAGTGGGGACCCGGGACTAGCGAGGAACGAGCAGTACTTC. Its protein is CASGDPGLARNEQYF.